This T cell receptor beta chain was found in a study of T and B cells in COVID-19 patients. On the study more broadly: Recovered patients mostly had mild to moderate COVID-19 managed as outpatients.

Each TRB amplification used roughly 250-550 ng of genomic DNA from blood. Germline V gene lookup returns CDR1 LGHNA and CDR2 YNFKEQ. The CDR3 is made up of 14 amino acids. Study-level points and caveats: Few blood samples existed from mildly ill patients during symptoms or early in severe cases.

This clonotype was picked up a small number of times. Its antigen is as yet unknown. At one end the junction does not follow the germline gene, possibly because of a read error. Multiplex PCR with BIOMED2 TRB-A/B primer pools amplified TRB rearrangements. From the multiplex PCR reads, TCRdb called clonotypes with MiXCR, one entry per CDR3 protein. The sample carries roughly 16,000 distinct CDR3 sequences, less than 30% recorded once. This TCR derives from a human donor who had recovered from COVID-19. The V gene is TRBV4-2, the J gene TRBJ1-2; 10 nucleotides align to TRBD1. The sample comprised blood. This CDR3 reads CASSRQTGGPGYTF. The DNA of the CDR3 is TGCGCCAGCAGCCGACAGACAGGGGGCCCTGGCTACACCTTC.